This TCR beta chain was sequenced in a study of cytomegalovirus exposure and HLA in healthy donors. The PCR contained 60 Vbeta and 13 Jbeta primers. Profiled with immunoSEQ multiplex PCR; TCRdb holds only in-frame clones, not every one. The sample yields 60,000 to 70,000 clones, 78% seen once. Study-wide results and caveats: Later analysis placed DRB1 highest and HLA-C lowest in TCR association rates, which differed by HLA locus.

V shed 5 bases and J shed 3 bases, with 14 bases lying between them. This CDR3 comprises 15 residues. Germline CDR1 SGHTA, CDR2 FQGTGA. As concerns this clone: No antigen is known for it.

This receptor was obtained from a man between 35 and 55 years old in good health and CMV-seronegative. Sequencing was carried out using PBMCs. The rearrangement joins TRBV7-3 to TRBJ2-1; a weak D match, TRBD2 (6 bases). For the CDR3, the DNA is TGTGCCAGCAGCCGGTACGGGGGACTCTACAATGAGCAGTTCTTC. This gives the protein CASSRYGGLYNEQFF.